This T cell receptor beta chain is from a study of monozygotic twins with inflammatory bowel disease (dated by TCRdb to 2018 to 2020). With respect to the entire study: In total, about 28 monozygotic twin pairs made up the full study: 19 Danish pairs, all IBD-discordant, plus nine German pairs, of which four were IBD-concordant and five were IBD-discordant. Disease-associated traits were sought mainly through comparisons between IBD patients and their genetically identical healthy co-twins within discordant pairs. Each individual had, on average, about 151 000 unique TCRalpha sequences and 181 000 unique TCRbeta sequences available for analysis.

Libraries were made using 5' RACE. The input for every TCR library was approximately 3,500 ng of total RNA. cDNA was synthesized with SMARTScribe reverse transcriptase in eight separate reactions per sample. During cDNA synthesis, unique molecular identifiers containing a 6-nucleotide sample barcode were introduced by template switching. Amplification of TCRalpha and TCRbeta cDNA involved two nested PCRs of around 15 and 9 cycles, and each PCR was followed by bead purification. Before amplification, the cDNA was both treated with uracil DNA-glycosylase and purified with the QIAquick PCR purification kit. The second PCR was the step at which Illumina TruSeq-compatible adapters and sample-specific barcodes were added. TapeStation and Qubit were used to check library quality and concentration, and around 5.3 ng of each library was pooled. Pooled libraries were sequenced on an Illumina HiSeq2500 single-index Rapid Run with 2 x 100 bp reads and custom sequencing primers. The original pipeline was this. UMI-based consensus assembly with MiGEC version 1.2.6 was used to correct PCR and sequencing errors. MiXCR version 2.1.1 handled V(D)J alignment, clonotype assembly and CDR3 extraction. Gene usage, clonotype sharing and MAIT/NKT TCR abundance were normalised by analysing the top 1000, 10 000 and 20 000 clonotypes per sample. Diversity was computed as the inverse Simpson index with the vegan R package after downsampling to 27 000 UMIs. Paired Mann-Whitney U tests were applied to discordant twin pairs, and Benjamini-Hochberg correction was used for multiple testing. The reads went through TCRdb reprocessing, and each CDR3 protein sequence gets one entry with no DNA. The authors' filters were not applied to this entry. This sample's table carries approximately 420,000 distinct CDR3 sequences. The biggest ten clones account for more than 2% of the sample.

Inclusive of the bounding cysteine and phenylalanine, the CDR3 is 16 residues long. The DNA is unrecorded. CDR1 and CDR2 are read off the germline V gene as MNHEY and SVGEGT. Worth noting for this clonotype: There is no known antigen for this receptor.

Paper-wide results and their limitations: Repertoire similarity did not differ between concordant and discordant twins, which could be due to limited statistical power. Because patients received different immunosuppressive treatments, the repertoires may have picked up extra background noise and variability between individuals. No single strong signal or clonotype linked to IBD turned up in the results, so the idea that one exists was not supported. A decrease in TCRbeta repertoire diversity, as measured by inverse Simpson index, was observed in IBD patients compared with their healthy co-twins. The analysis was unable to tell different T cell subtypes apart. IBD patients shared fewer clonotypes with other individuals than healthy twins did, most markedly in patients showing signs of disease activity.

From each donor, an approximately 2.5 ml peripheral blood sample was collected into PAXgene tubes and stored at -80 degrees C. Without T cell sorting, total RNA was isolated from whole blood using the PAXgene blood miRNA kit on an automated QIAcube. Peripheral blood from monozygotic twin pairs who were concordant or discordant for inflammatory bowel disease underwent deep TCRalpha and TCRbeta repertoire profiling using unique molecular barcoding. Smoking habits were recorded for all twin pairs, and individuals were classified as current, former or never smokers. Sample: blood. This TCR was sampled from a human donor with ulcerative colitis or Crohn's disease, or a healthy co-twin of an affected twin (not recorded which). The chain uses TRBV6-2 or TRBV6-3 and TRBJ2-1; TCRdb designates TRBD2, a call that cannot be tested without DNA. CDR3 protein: CASSARSGRRGNEQFF.